The TCR beta chain described here comes from a study of cytomegalovirus exposure and HLA in healthy donors (dated by TCRdb to 2016 to 2017). For the wider study: An earlier analysis of roughly 610 of the donors reported about 260 Gb of sequence data and 117 million unique TCR beta sequences obtained from approximately 180 million T cells. About 300 gigabases of sequencing data and roughly 80 million unique TCR sequences made up an early release that covered approximately 700 HLA-typed donors. Of the roughly 400 genotyped donors, approximately 82% fell in the genetic ancestry cluster associated with self-reported Caucasian donors. The aim of the study was to test whether cataloging public T cell receptors could identify signatures of past pathogen exposure. The study profiled the T cell repertoires of around 700 subjects by immunosequencing and related them to cytomegalovirus serostatus. A separate validation cohort of roughly 120 different subjects was used in addition to the roughly 620-subject first cohort. High-throughput TCR immunosequencing, statistical association of individual TCRs with disease status, and machine learning were combined to predict cytomegalovirus infection status. A later analysis re-analyzed previously published TCR beta repertoires from approximately 700 donors and added high-resolution HLA genotyping to study TCR occurrence patterns. In the later analysis, no new phenotypic data were used to find candidate immune exposures; instead, reliance was placed on TCR beta sequences and their occurrence across donors. To decide whether each TCR beta V gene segment behaved as functional or pseudogenic, an earlier analysis of some 540 of the donors relied on high-throughput TCR beta sequencing. Donor age, sex, ethnicity and CMV serostatus were compiled alongside the repertoire data. A later genetic analysis took genome-wide SNP genotypes for about 55% of the 666 donors and used that subset as a discovery cohort. All discovery cohort repertoires had been generated using a single sequencing platform. Both class I and class II loci were covered by HLA typing, at four-digit resolution. The number of typed donors differed by locus: about 629-630 for A, B, C, DRB1 and DQB1; some 500 for DQA1; some 590 for DPA1; and around 450 for DPB1. Roughly 5 DR-DQ haplotypes were handled as single units for association and clustering, since linkage in the cohort was strong. On average, roughly 250,000 unique TCR beta nucleotide sequences were sequenced per donor among 300 to 500 genotyped donors of the cohort, with roughly 20% of those sequences being non-productive.

The cohort was made up of about 670 healthy bone marrow donors. At the time of sampling, all cohort members were nominally healthy, though unrecorded immune exposures were likely present. The donor tested CMV seronegative, placing the donor among the 300 to 450 seronegative members of the cohort. A peripheral blood sample was provided by each donor, and peripheral blood mononuclear cells were used for TCR beta sequencing. Genomic DNA was extracted from the blood cell samples with the Qiagen DNeasy Blood Extraction Kit. The method was the immunoSEQ multiplex PCR assay. For the multiplex PCR, a mixture combining 60 forward primers for TCR Vbeta segments and 13 reverse primers for TCR Jbeta segments was used. The CDR3 region of rearranged TCR beta genes was amplified from genomic DNA with a multiplex PCR assay. Amplified TCR beta libraries were sequenced as 87-base-pair reads on the Illumina HiSeq System. Processing in the source paper ran as follows. A later analysis tallied roughly 78 million unique TCR beta chains across the approximately 670 repertoires, and some 10 million of those chains were shared by two or more donors. To remove PCR and sequencing errors, raw reads were error-corrected and collapsed into unique sequences using a nearest-neighbor algorithm that merged closely related sequences. V, D and J gene segments were assigned by aligning CDR3 sequences to IMGT reference sequences. For a sequence to be retained, at least a six-nucleotide match to both a V gene segment and a J gene segment was required. Rearrangements were classified as productive when the CDR3 lacked stop codons and remained in frame with V and J, and all other rearrangements were classified as non-productive. Following IMGT convention, CDR3 was defined as the stretch from the second conserved V-encoded cysteine up to the conserved J-encoded phenylalanine. The earlier analysis of some 600 of the donors excluded sequences that lacked an unambiguous match to a single V gene segment. An earlier analysis of 587 of the donors called V segments functional above 56.7% productive rearrangements and segregating when the between-donor standard deviation exceeded 5%. A statistical classification framework was built to diagnose cytomegalovirus status from the catalog of TCR beta chain sequences. In a later analysis, TCR nucleotide sequences were compared against IMGT/GENE-DB human TR gene sequences so that V and J genes could be assigned. A later analysis assigned CDR3 sequences and most-parsimonious VDJ recombination scenarios with the TCRdist pipeline. In a later analysis, every TCR beta chain was defined by the combination of its CDR3 amino acid sequence and its V-gene family, and reads without a unique V-gene family were dropped. A later analysis removed roughly 590 highly shared, low-generation-probability nucleotide sequences to deal with suspected cross-contamination and a sequencing artifact. In a later analysis, a clonal expansion index was calculated for each public chain from normalized within-repertoire ranks of inferred template counts. Generation probabilities in a later analysis came from a VDJ recombination model fitted to out-of-frame rearrangements, and those results were checked against IGoR. Hypergeometric tests were used in a later analysis to score TCR-TCR, TCR-HLA and TCR-CMV co-occurrence, with a repertoire-size bias correction applied to the TCR pairs. False discovery rates were estimated in a later analysis by permuting HLA or CMV assignments 20 times. A later analysis grouped co-occurring TCRs with DBSCAN, adding TCRdist sequence similarity when clustering within HLA-allele-positive subsets. Repertoires with fewer than 30,000 or more than 120,000 public chains were left out of co-occurrence clustering, as were a few repertoires with anomalous nucleotide sharing. TCRdb retrieved this table from immuneACCESS and kept in-frame rearrangements only. Not all clones are present; in checked studies, unresolved V genes account for under half, and no reason is known for the remainder. The DNA was the basis for D and trimming; V, J and clone size are from that table. Counted in this sample were over 150,000 clones; 65% to 85% of them appeared once. The ten largest make up less than 3% of the sample.

Findings and caveats that apply to the study as a whole: Because HLA typing was missing for some donors at each locus, association tests included only the typed subset. Three of the identified cytomegalovirus-associated TCR beta chains were confirmed in vitro to be specific for cytomegalovirus antigens. In a later analysis, HLA-associated TCR beta chains were found to be more clonally expanded and to have lower generation probabilities than equally common non-associated chains. A further reported finding was that TCR beta sequences accurately predicted the HLA-A and HLA-B alleles for most subjects in the first cohort. The classifier was reported to diagnose cytomegalovirus status with high specificity and sensitivity in both the original cohort and the validation cohort. According to a later analysis, most CMV-associated TCR beta chains appeared to be HLA-restricted, and the HLA associations seemed to be driven largely by CMV exposure. According to the authors, the approach could potentially be generalized to other disease states and immunological phenotypes. The presence/absence analyses assumed that sequencing depth was roughly uniform across donors, and that assumption may not be true. According to a later analysis, TCR association rates differed among HLA loci, with DRB1 alleles showing the most associated TCRs and HLA-C alleles showing the fewest. A later analysis associated 17,000 or so TCR beta sequences with specific HLA alleles at a false discovery rate of 0.05. When HLA alleles, especially DR and DQ, strongly co-occurred, attributing TCR associations to individual alleles was difficult. Across donors, most TCR sequences were observed very rarely, whereas some public TCRs were present in many individuals. In an earlier analysis of approximately 590 of the donors, most TCR beta V segments appeared in productive rearrangements about 87% or about 30% of the time, broadly matching IMGT annotations. The study gave a list of about 160 TCR beta chains associated with cytomegalovirus. Correlated functional status among segregating V segments might be attributable to linkage disequilibrium, but an unknown experimental factor could not be ruled out. Because the 87-base-pair reads could not distinguish some IMGT-functional V segments, including TRBV6-2 and TRBV6-3, those segments were excluded. A later analysis reported that several top co-occurrence clusters appeared linked to parvovirus B19, influenza, CMV and Epstein-Barr virus. An association between a missense DCLRE1C variant and V-gene and J-gene trimming of TCR beta chains was found in a later genetic analysis and replicated in an independent cohort. For the cohort, immune exposure information was limited to CMV serostatus. The sequencing pipeline was judged likely to have produced a cluster of highly shared sequence variants as a technical artifact. Fewer than 20 rarely observed V segments, including chromosome 9 orphons, were excluded from the earlier analysis of approximately 600 of the donors because counts were too low. In this cohort, only TCR beta chains were sequenced, and detectable features were limited by the absence of alpha or paired-chain data. In a later genetic analysis, fewer N-insertions in productive TCRs were reported among donors in an Asian-associated ancestry cluster than the approximately 670-donor mean.

As encoded in the germline V gene, CDR1 is SGHTA while CDR2 is FQGNSA. The CDR3 goes from the cysteine to the phenylalanine over 15 residues. Only the CDR3 DNA is retained, 45 bases long and in frame from the first base. The junction carries 8 bases between V and J, which are trimmed by 3 bases and 0 bases respectively. Turning to this clone: It has no known antigen specificity. The sample holds no much larger clone one base away, and base qualities are not on file.

This clonotype originated in a male donor in good health and CMV-seronegative. The rearranged segments are TRBV7-2 and TRBJ2-2; TRBD1 is possibly the D segment (5 matching bases). Sequencing used PBMCs. The bases read TGTGCCAGCAGCTTGGGGCACCCGAACACCGGGGAGCTGTTTTTT. This gives the protein CASSLGHPNTGELFF.